This TCR beta chain stems from a study of T cells in narcolepsy. Study details: Enrolled donors included narcolepsy type 1 or type 2 patients and healthy controls. Study-level results: Blood of same and different patients, but not healthy controls, reportedly held recurring autoreactive clonotypes. Same-patient CSF and blood CD4+ T cell clonotypes included HCRT-specific and TRIB2-specific autoreactive ones.

Points on this clone: Its antigen is undetermined.

V lost 4 bases and J 7 bases, leaving 11 bases between the germline ends. CDR3 length: 12 residues. CDR1 and CDR2 from the germline V gene are MDHEN and SYDVKM. Repertoires were generated with immunoSEQ multiplex PCR, while TCRdb's copy carries only in-frame clones and drops some. The sample consists of 25,000 to 35,000 clones, 79% of them appearing once. The gene calls are TRBV28 and TRBJ2-7, with D possibly being TRBD2 (5 bases). The sequence was collected from a human donor in good health. Sequencing input: memory (CD45RA-) CD4+ T cells from blood. The CDR3 sequence: CASSSSPGEQYF. CDR3 sequence (DNA): TGTGCCAGCAGTTCCTCACCGGGGGAGCAGTACTTC.